The clone carrying this T cell receptor (beta chain) was found many times. Its target is not known. These data originate in a study of T cell repertoires in cytomegalovirus infection. About the study: Both a matching HLA type and CMV infection were indicated by public TCR beta signatures. General observations from the study: Dominant in the ex vivo response were TCR beta clonotypes restricted by HLA-C and specific for CMV.

V gave up 2 bases and J gave up 5 bases, with 10 bases separating them. From germline, CDR1 is DFQATT and CDR2 SNEGSKA (reference sequence). CDR3 length: 13 residues. In TCRdb, the reads were re-called with MiXCR into one record per CDR3 protein. This table has about 490,000 distinct CDR3 sequences, around 11% appearing once. Sequenced input: PBMCs. The chain uses TRBV20-1 and TRBJ1-5; perhaps TRBD1 as D (5 bases). The TCR sequence derives from a human donor in good health (CMV status not recorded). Some clones in this sample may be carry-over from other donors' samples. CDR3 protein: CSARRRGDQPQHF. The CDR3 bases are TGCAGTGCTAGAAGGAGGGGCGATCAGCCCCAGCATTTT.